Listed here are 20 T cell receptor beta chains from one sample, sequenced in a study of blood T cell repertoires in COVID-19 (dated by TCRdb to the early 2020s). To prepare the library, the immunoSEQ multiplex PCR assay was applied. Held by TCRdb, this immuneACCESS table contains in-frame sequences only and omits some clones. Under half of the omission traces to an unresolved V gene where checked; the cause of the rest is unknown. In all, the sample holds 250,000 to 350,000 clones, and roughly 88% of those were seen once. Together, the top ten hold approximately 1% of the sample. Sequencing used PBMCs or T cells enriched from blood (not recorded which). Receptors originate from a woman in her 30s who had recovered from COVID-19.

V usage is TRBV6-5 and J usage is TRBJ1-3; 7 positions agree with TRBD1. The CDR3 spans 14 residues. With 6 bases clipped from V and 2 bases from J, the junction kept 4 bases outside the gene matches. CDR1 and CDR2 (germline): MNHEY, SVGAGI. CDR3 nucleotides: TGTGCCAGCAGGTCCGGGACAGCTGGAAACACCATATATTTT. Translating gives CASRSGTAGNTIYF.

The chain has TRBV3-1 (or the pseudogene TRBV3-2) and TRBJ1-2; weak D call: TRBD1 (5 bases). V lost 1 base and J lost 7, with 13 bases in between. Looked up from germline, CDR1 is LGHDT and CDR2 is YNNKEL (reference sequence). The CDR3 is 14 residues long. Here the CDR3 DNA reads TGTGCCAGCAGCCAAGCCGGGGGACGGGGTGGCTACACCTTC. It translates to CASSQAGGRGGYTF.

V usage is TRBV4-1 and J usage is TRBJ2-1, with D perhaps TRBD2 (6 bases). This CDR3 has 18 residues. V lost 0 bases to trimming and J lost 0 bases, with 15 bases between them. CDR1 MGHRA and CDR2 YSYEKL come from the germline V gene. The chain's CDR3 is CASSQDPGVHYSYNEQFF. CDR3 sequence (DNA): TGCGCCAGCAGCCAAGATCCGGGGGTCCACTACTCCTACAATGAGCAGTTCTTC.

The V call is TRBV30, the J call TRBJ2-1; D is perhaps TRBD2 (5 bases). The V end was cut by 4 bases, the J end by 1 base, with 17 bases between. Germline-derived CDR1 and CDR2 are GTSNPN and SVGIG (reference sequence). The CDR3 runs 16 residues. This chain's CDR3 is CAWTLAGSISYNEQFF. CDR3 nucleotides: TGTGCCTGGACCCTCGCGGGCAGTATATCCTACAATGAGCAGTTCTTC.

The gene calls are TRBV5-6 and TRBJ1-2; 9 nucleotides match TRBD1. The junction had 5 bases not matched to a gene; V was cut back by 4 bases and J by 7 bases. The germline V gene encodes CDR1 SGHDT and CDR2 YYEEEE. There are 13 residues in the CDR3. The DNA of the CDR3 is TGTGCCAGCAGCGTGGACAGGGGATTTGGCTACACCTTC. Translation gives CASSVDRGFGYTF.

As DNA, the CDR3 is TGTGCCAGCAGCTTAGGTAGTGACAGGGTAAATGGCTACACCTTC. This sequence encodes CASSLGSDRVNGYTF. The V call is TRBV7-9, the J call TRBJ1-2; 7 bases fit TRBD1. The CDR3 length is 15 residues. CDR1 is SEHNR and CDR2 is FQNEAQ in the germline V gene (reference sequence). V lost 1 base to trimming and J lost 6 bases; unmatched junction nucleotides: 8.

The V and J genes are TRBV5-5 and TRBJ2-7, with D possibly matching TRBD1 (6 bases). The CDR3 covers 16 residues. V gave up 5 bases and J gave up 7 bases, with 25 bases separating them. In germline, CDR1 is SGHKS, CDR2 YYEKEE (reference sequence). The CDR3 sequence: CASSPRPDSPSGEQYF. CDR3 DNA sequence: TGTGCCAGCAGTCCCCGCCCGGACAGTCCCTCGGGGGAGCAGTACTTC.

This rearrangement joins TRBV28 to TRBJ1-2, with a weak D call TRBD1 (5 bases). V lost 5 bases and J lost 8, with 12 bases in between. Germline CDR1 is MDHEN and CDR2 is SYDVKM. This CDR3 is built from 12 residues. CDR3 region: CASSLDSRGYTF. In DNA form, the CDR3 reads TGTGCCAGCAGTCTAGACAGCCGGGGCTACACCTTC.

The chain couples TRBV5-5 to TRBJ2-7, with D perhaps TRBD1 (5 bases). The V gene's germline CDR1 is SGHKS and CDR2 YYEKEE (reference sequence). Trimming shortened V by 4 bases and J by 5 bases, and 19 bases separated the two germline ends. The CDR3 contains 15 residues. CDR3 sequence: CASSPQGQPRDEQYF. The CDR3 region has the DNA TGTGCCAGCAGCCCTCAGGGCCAACCCCGGGACGAGCAGTACTTC.

J is TRBJ2-2 and V is TRBV5-1; 11 nucleotides line up with TRBD1. Germline V gene data show CDR1 as SGHRS and CDR2 as YFSETQ. The CDR3 is made up of 17 amino acids. Trimming took 4 bases from V and 4 from J; bases not matched to a gene: 9. As DNA, the CDR3 is TGCGCCAGCAGCCCTGGACAGGGGGCGGCCCTCACCGGGGAGCTGTTTTTT. Its protein product is CASSPGQGAALTGELFF.

V usage is TRBV24-1 and J usage is TRBJ2-1; D call uncertain. CDR1 is KGHDR, CDR2 SFDVKD, per germline. V lost 1 base, J lost 8 bases, and 5 bases lay in between. The CDR3 sequence is 12 residues long. This CDR3 reads CATSDFSYEQFF. The CDR3 DNA reads TGTGCCACCAGTGATTTTTCGTATGAGCAGTTCTTC.

The chain uses TRBV9 and TRBJ2-3; D ambiguous. CDR3 size: 15 residues. The V end was cut by 0 bases, the J end by 5 bases, with 13 bases between. Germline-derived CDR1 and CDR2 are SGDLS and YYNGEE. This CDR3 reads CASSVELAPGDTQYF. In DNA, the CDR3 is TGTGCCAGCAGCGTAGAACTGGCCCCAGGAGATACGCAGTATTTT.

The chain employs TRBV6-5 and TRBJ1-2, with a weak D call TRBD1 (6 bases). Germline CDR1 is MNHEY and CDR2 is SVGAGI. There are 11 residues in the CDR3. V lost 7 bases to trimming and J lost 8 bases, with 11 bases between them. CDR3 in amino acids: CASMSRGGYTF. CDR3 DNA sequence: TGTGCCAGCATGTCCAGGGGCGGCTACACCTTC.

The chain links TRBV3-1 (or the pseudogene TRBV3-2) to TRBJ1-4; no clear D gene. The germline V and J ends were trimmed by 4 bases and 12 bases, with 18 bases remaining between them. The CDR3 has 14 residues. Germline CDR1 LGHDT, CDR2 YNNKEL (reference sequence). The CDR3 protein is CASSPYRTASELFF. The CDR3 DNA is TGTGCCAGCAGCCCCTACCGCACAGCCTCGGAACTGTTTTTT.

The CDR3 DNA reads as TGCGCCAGCAGCGTCATGACAGGGGCTCTAGAGGATACGCAGTATTTT. Its protein is CASSVMTGALEDTQYF. V usage is TRBV5-1 and J usage is TRBJ2-3; 8 bases line up with TRBD1. Trimming cost V 4 bases and J 6 bases; bases outside gene matches: 13. Germline assignment: CDR1 SGHRS and CDR2 YFSETQ. The CDR3 totals 16 residues. Full variable domain (outside the CDR3, taken from reference TRBV5-1 and TRBJ2-3): KAGVTQTPRYLIKTRGQQVTLSCSPISGHRSVSWYQQTPGQGLQFLFEYFSETQRNKGNFPGRFSGRQFSNSRSEMNVSTLELGDSALYLCASSVMTGALEDTQYFGPGTRLTVL.

This chain connects TRBV11-3 to TRBJ1-1; 7 bases are a match to TRBD1. The CDR3 spans 16 residues. V lost 0 bases to trimming and J lost 0 bases; unmatched junction nucleotides: 4. Germline CDR1 reads SGHNT; CDR2 reads YENEEA. The CDR3, as DNA: TGTGCCAGCAGCTTAGATCCCAGGGGGATGAACACTGAAGCTTTCTTT. Its translation is CASSLDPRGMNTEAFF.

The chain uses TRBV28 and TRBJ1-1, with 8 bases fitting TRBD1. The V and J ends lost 6 bases and 5 bases, in that order; junction bases with no gene match: 11. Germline V gene data show CDR1 as MDHEN and CDR2 as SYDVKM. The length of the CDR3 is 15 residues. The DNA of the CDR3 is TGTGCCAGCAGAACTACCGGGACAGGACATACTGAAGCTTTCTTT. Its protein is CASRTTGTGHTEAFF.

V gene TRBV6-5 combines with J gene TRBJ1-1; no definite D call. V was shortened by 2 bases and J by 3 bases, with 13 bases between the two germline ends. Germline CDR1 is MNHEY and CDR2 is SVGAGI. The CDR3 spans 15 residues. As DNA, the CDR3 is TGTGCCAGCAGTTACGGACTCTCCTCTTACACTGAAGCTTTCTTT. It encodes CASSYGLSSYTEAFF.

This clone was seen just once. This rearrangement joins TRBV11-1 to TRBJ2-2; unclear D gene. The germline CDR1 and CDR2 sequences are SGHAT and FQDESV (reference sequence). V lost 2 bases and J lost 3, with 10 bases in between. The CDR3 has 15 residues. The CDR3 DNA reads TGTGCCAGCAGCTTAAGACAAGTCGACACCGGGGAGCTGTTTTTT. This sequence encodes CASSLRQVDTGELFF.

The chain carries TRBV9 and TRBJ1-1, with D perhaps matching TRBD1 (5 bases). CDR1 is SGDLS and CDR2 is YYNGEE in the germline V gene. The V end was cut by 2 bases, the J end by 3 bases, with 8 bases between. This CDR3 spans 13 amino acids. The CDR3, as DNA: TGTGCCAGCAGCGTTCAGGGTTACACTGAAGCTTTCTTT. Translated, it gives CASSVQGYTEAFF.